This T cell receptor (beta chain) was recorded in a study of blood T cell repertoires in COVID-19 (TCRdb year 2020). Study-wide context: Collaborator samples came from the United States, Italy and Spain and covered acute and convalescent phases of COVID-19. HLA class I and class II types, where available, came from metadata supplied by the sample provider rather than from assay-based typing. The samples were drawn from the first 160 participants of the ongoing ImmuneRACE study and from some 1,300 subjects provided by 6 global collaborators. The repertoires were made available in a free public database intended to serve as a resource for research on the immune response to SARS-CoV-2. Subjects who had been exposed to COVID-19, were actively infected with it, or had recovered from it provided the deeply sampled blood TCRbeta repertoires that made up the dataset. The sample metadata nearly always contained a de-identified subject ID, COVID-19 status, age in years and sex. The prospective study material was composed of cDNA or gDNA derived from T cells, B-cell-depleted T cells, or PBMCs.

Overall results and qualifications from the work: How much clinical and demographic metadata was included differed by source and by participant, and the metadata was provided uncurated.

To note about this clone: Its binding antigen is unknown. There are no base qualities to consult, and no much larger clone falls within one base.

In Seattle, one collaborating source enrolled patients while the infection was active and tracked those patients longitudinally over the course of disease. Collaborating institutions collected whole blood in K2EDTA tubes following their own protocols. For TCRbeta analysis, collaborators shipped samples in one of three forms: frozen whole blood, isolated PBMCs, or DNA extracted from either of those sample types. TCRbeta CDR3 regions were amplified from genomic DNA using the immunoSEQ Assay, a bias-controlled multiplex PCR. Concerning the study's data processing: The number of nucleated cells in each sample was estimated from the amplification of reference gene primers within the assay. Sequence reads were collapsed and filtered to measure the absolute abundance of every unique TCRbeta CDR3 rearrangement. For each sample, productive Simpson clonality was calculated as the square root of Simpson's diversity index over productive rearrangements. TCRdb provides this immuneACCESS table in a form limited to in-frame rearrangements. Some clones are lacking; in checked studies, under half of them reflect an unresolved V gene, and why the rest are absent is not known. That table supplies the V and J calls and clone size; D and trimming were determined from the DNA. The sample table contains fewer than 200,000 clones; only one count was recorded for approximately 84% of them. In total, the top ten clones hold approximately 2.6% of the sample.

Spanning cysteine to phenylalanine, the CDR3 consists of 15 amino acids. The kept DNA is CDR3 alone, 45 bases in frame from the first base. A distance of 9 bases separates the germline ends of V and J, which lose 4 bases and 0 bases respectively. Sequences MDHEN (CDR1) and SYDVKM (CDR2) are obtained from the germline V gene. Sequences were obtained from peripheral blood. The chain was built from TRBV28 and TRBJ1-4, with no D gene named confidently. This sequence was found in a woman over 75 with COVID-19, enrolled during active disease. The encoded CDR3 is CASSYIGATNEKLFF. The sequence in DNA is TGTGCCAGCAGTTATATCGGGGCAACTAATGAAAAACTGTTTTTT.